Sequencing of this T cell receptor (beta chain) was carried out in a study of blood T cell repertoires in COVID-19. Across the whole study: Both acute and convalescent COVID-19 samples were obtained from the United States, Italy and Spain. Nucleic acid was either cDNA or gDNA, and it came from T cells, B-cell-depleted T cells, or PBMCs.

Authors' processing steps: Reference gene primer amplification yielded estimated nucleated cell counts. TCRdb's copy holds only in-frame clones and misses some; the assay was immunoSEQ multiplex PCR. D and trimming were read from the DNA, whereas the V and J calls and clone size are those reported in that table. The sample includes fewer than 500,000 clones, 86% seen only once; the top ten take under 1.5%. Trimming removed 2 bases from V and 1 base from J, with 14 bases in between. The length of the CDR3 is 16 residues. The germline V gene encodes CDR1 SGHRS and CDR2 YFSETQ. The chain has TRBV5-1 and TRBJ2-3; TRBD2 is a possible D gene (6 bases). Material for sequencing was peripheral blood. The origin of this receptor is a woman aged 30 to 39 with active or convalescent COVID-19. The CDR3, as DNA: TGCGCCAGCAGCTTCGTGGGAGGAGGCGGCACAGATACGCAGTATTTT. It codes for CASSFVGGGGTDTQYF. Looking up the rest from reference TRBV5-1 and TRBJ2-3 gives the full variable domain: KAGVTQTPRYLIKTRGQQVTLSCSPISGHRSVSWYQQTPGQGLQFLFEYFSETQRNKGNFPGRFSGRQFSNSRSEMNVSTLELGDSALYLCASSFVGGGGTDTQYFGPGTRLTVL.